What follows are 29 T cell receptor beta chains derived from one specimen sequenced in a study of cytomegalovirus exposure and HLA in healthy donors. With 60 Vbeta and 13 Jbeta primers, the PCR was carried out. TCRdb's copy holds only in-frame clones and misses some; the assay was immunoSEQ multiplex PCR. The top ten clones hold roughly 1.4% of a sample with about 140,000 clones, approximately 84% of them seen once. The sequencing sample was made of PBMCs. These receptors came from a man aged 25-45 years in good health and CMV-seropositive.

This sequence joins TRBV10-3 and TRBJ2-7, with a possible D match to TRBD2 (6 bases). The CDR3 totals 13 residues. The V gene's germline CDR1 is ENHRY and CDR2 SYGVKD. Deletions cut 5 bases from V and 3 bases from J, with 11 bases between. The CDR3 here is CAISPGVVYEQYF. CDR3 nucleotide sequence: TGTGCCATCAGTCCGGGAGTTGTCTACGAGCAGTACTTC.

The chain joins TRBV27 to TRBJ2-1; TRBD2 is a possible D gene (6 bases). CDR3 length: 18 residues. CDR1 and CDR2 (germline): MNHEY, SMNVEV (reference sequence). V gave up 6 bases and J gave up 0 bases, with 21 bases separating them. DNA of the CDR3: TGTGCCAGCAGCCATTTTGGGGTTAGCGGAACCTCCTACAATGAGCAGTTCTTC. It is translated as CASSHFGVSGTSYNEQFF.

This sequence joins TRBV5-1 and TRBJ2-1, with 7 bases aligning to TRBD2. The CDR3 runs 12 residues. Germline CDR1 is SGHRS and CDR2 is YFSETQ. The junction had 2 bases not matched to a gene; V was cut back by 4 bases and J by 7 bases. The CDR3 is CASSAGENEQFF. Written as DNA, the CDR3 is TGCGCCAGCAGCGCGGGGGAAAATGAGCAGTTCTTC. The whole variable domain, remainder taken from reference TRBV5-1 and TRBJ2-1, is KAGVTQTPRYLIKTRGQQVTLSCSPISGHRSVSWYQQTPGQGLQFLFEYFSETQRNKGNFPGRFSGRQFSNSRSEMNVSTLELGDSALYLCASSAGENEQFFGPGTRLTVL.

This clone was observed a few times. CDR3 bases: TGTGCCAGCAGGGCGGGGGGTGAAGCTTTCTTT. It yields the protein CASRAGGEAFF. The V gene is TRBV6-5, the J gene TRBJ1-1; maybe TRBD1 (5 bases). The V gene lost 6 bases and the J gene lost 7 bases, with 9 bases spanning the gap. The CDR3 is made up of 11 amino acids. In germline, CDR1 is MNHEY, CDR2 SVGAGI.

This chain uses TRBV28 with TRBJ1-2, with 9 nucleotides matching TRBD1. The CDR3 is made up of 15 amino acids. J was trimmed by 3 bases and V by 5 bases; bases with no gene match: 7. Germline values: CDR1 MDHEN, CDR2 SYDVKM. The CDR3 bases are TGTGCCAGCAGTGCCCAGACAGGGGGAGACTATGGCTACACCTTC. Its protein product is CASSAQTGGDYGYTF.

The chain couples TRBV5-4 to TRBJ2-2; D may be TRBD2 (5 bases). The length of the CDR3 is 14 residues. Trimming took off 4 bases at V and 2 bases at J, with 9 bases between the two ends. Germline V gene data show CDR1 as SGHNT and CDR2 as YYREEE (reference sequence). In nucleotides, the CDR3 is TGTGCCAGCAGCCCGGGAACAAACACCGGGGAGCTGTTTTTT. Amino acid sequence: CASSPGTNTGELFF.

This chain joins TRBV7-9 and TRBJ2-1; D might be TRBD1 (6 bases). CDR1 is SEHNR, CDR2 FQNEAQ, per germline (reference sequence). V lost 6 bases to trimming and J lost 9 bases, with 18 bases between them. The length of the CDR3 is 14 residues. As DNA, the CDR3 is TGTGCCAGCAGTTCAGGGGTTAGTGTCGGTGAGCAGTTCTTC. Residues: CASSSGVSVGEQFF.

The chain links TRBV6-6 to TRBJ1-2; D not certain. Between the trimmed V and J ends, which lost 6 bases and 0 bases, there was a span of 14 bases. The CDR3 has 15 residues. The germline V gene has CDR1 MNHNY and CDR2 SVGAGI (reference sequence). The CDR3: CASRPSGIANYGYTF. In nucleotides, the CDR3 is TGTGCCAGCAGGCCCTCGGGAATAGCTAACTATGGCTACACCTTC.

The chain is built from TRBV19 and TRBJ2-3; 10 nucleotides match TRBD1. In germline, CDR1 is LNHDA, CDR2 SQIVND (reference sequence). The CDR3 has 16 amino acids. After removal of 5 bases from V and 2 bases from J, the junction contained 7 bases not matched to a gene. In nucleotides, the CDR3 is TGTGCCAGTAGTTCGGGGACAGGGGTCCCCACAGATACGCAGTATTTT. Encoded protein: CASSSGTGVPTDTQYF.

The chain couples TRBV7-6 to TRBJ2-7, with 7 bases lining up with TRBD1. Germline V gene lookup returns CDR1 SGHVS and CDR2 FNYEAQ. This CDR3 contains 14 residues. The trim removed 4 bases at V and 5 bases at J, leaving 8 bases unmatched. CDR3 nucleotides: TGTGCCAGCAGCTCATTACAGGGGCCCCACGAGCAGTACTTC. Its translation: CASSSLQGPHEQYF. Looking up the rest from reference TRBV7-6 and TRBJ2-7 gives the full variable domain: GAGVSQSPRYKVTKRGQDVALRCDPISGHVSLYWYRQALGQGPEFLTYFNYEAQQDKSGLPNDRFSAERPEGSISTLTIQRTEQRDSAMYRCASSSLQGPHEQYFGPGTRLTVT.

The chain is built from TRBV19 and TRBJ2-7; the D gene is possibly TRBD1 (6 bases). The CDR3 is 15 amino acids. V lost 6 bases and J 3 bases, leaving 18 bases between the germline ends. Germline CDR1 reads LNHDA; CDR2 reads SQIVND (reference sequence). The CDR3 DNA reads TGTGCCAGTAGCACGATACAGGGATTGGGCTACGAGCAGTACTTC. As protein: CASSTIQGLGYEQYF.

This chain joins TRBV18 and TRBJ2-5; D call uncertain. Trimming pared 2 bases from V and 5 bases from J, leaving 12 bases between. Looked up from germline, CDR1 is KGHSH and CDR2 is LQKENI. The CDR3 runs 14 residues. In DNA, the CDR3 is TGTGCCAGCTCACCATATAACTCGAGGGAGACCCAGTACTTC. Its translation: CASSPYNSRETQYF.

V gene TRBV13 combines with J gene TRBJ1-1; D perhaps matches TRBD1 (5 bases). Germline values: CDR1 PRHDT, CDR2 FYEKMQ (reference sequence). Trimming took off 5 bases at V and 2 bases at J, with 12 bases between the two ends. The CDR3 spans 14 residues. The CDR3: CASSRGGVNTEAFF. As DNA, the CDR3 is TGTGCCAGCAGCCGGGGAGGGGTAAACACTGAAGCTTTCTTT.

This clone was detected only once. V and J are TRBV29-1 and TRBJ2-3; tentatively, D is TRBD2 (6 bases). CDR3 length: 15 amino acids. V was cut by 0 bases and J by 2 bases, with 12 bases left in between. The germline V gene has CDR1 SQVTM and CDR2 ANQGSEA. CDR3 loop: CSVEDRSGPTDTQYF. In DNA, the CDR3 is TGCAGCGTTGAAGATCGTAGCGGACCCACAGATACGCAGTATTTT.

The chain has TRBV19 and TRBJ1-3; 8 bases match TRBD1. There are 16 residues in the CDR3. V was clipped by 5 bases and J by 0 bases; unmatched bases: 6. The germline V gene encodes CDR1 LNHDA and CDR2 SQIVND (reference sequence). The CDR3 reads CASSLGQADSGNTIYF. CDR3 sequence (DNA): TGTGCCAGTAGTCTGGGACAGGCGGACTCTGGAAACACCATATATTTT.

In DNA form, the CDR3 reads TGTGCCAGCTCACCACCCGGGACAGGGTTCCACGAGCAGTACTTC. It is translated as CASSPPGTGFHEQYF. The rearrangement joins TRBV18 to TRBJ2-7; 9 bases align to TRBD1. The CDR3 loop spans 15 amino acids. CDR1 is KGHSH and CDR2 is LQKENI in the germline V gene. V lost 0 bases to trimming and J lost 5 bases; unmatched junction nucleotides: 5. The complete variable domain, with remaining parts taken from reference TRBV18 and TRBJ2-7, reads NAGVMQNPRHLVRRRGQEARLRCSPMKGHSHVYWYRQLPEEGLKFMVYLQKENIIDESGMPKERFSAEFPKEGPSILRIQQVVRGDSAAYFCASSPPGTGFHEQYFGPGTRLTVT.

The V gene is TRBV18, the J gene TRBJ1-3; TRBD1 is a possible D gene (5 bases). V dropped 4 bases and J dropped 0 bases, with 10 bases sitting between them. CDR3 length equals 15 residues. From germline, CDR1 is KGHSH and CDR2 LQKENI. The CDR3 reads CASSLGAFSGNTIYF. The CDR3, as DNA: TGTGCCAGCTCACTAGGGGCTTTCTCTGGAAACACCATATATTTT.

This clone was found once. Here the CDR3 DNA reads TGTGCCAGTAGTATCGGTACTAGCGGGGGAGCCAAAAACATTCAGTACTTC. This codes for CASSIGTSGGAKNIQYF. The rearrangement links TRBV19 to TRBJ2-4; TRBD2 matches at 11 bases. This CDR3 region has 17 residues. Germline CDR1 and CDR2: LNHDA and SQIVND (reference sequence). The V gene end was trimmed by 3 bases and the J gene end by 0 bases; junction bases not matched to a gene: 4.

The rearrangement uses TRBV6-5 and TRBJ1-6; TRBD1 aligns across 9 bases. Germline CDR1 is MNHEY and CDR2 is SVGAGI. V was clipped by 5 bases and J by 6 bases; unmatched bases: 5. This CDR3 spans 15 amino acids. The CDR3 sequence: CASSIPGQGNSPLHF. In nucleotides, the CDR3 is TGTGCCAGCAGTATACCGGGACAGGGTAATTCACCCCTCCACTTT.

V gene TRBV18 combines with J gene TRBJ2-7; the D is unclear. Germline loops: CDR1 KGHSH, CDR2 LQKENI. The CDR3 totals 10 residues. V was clipped by 6 bases and J by 6 bases, with 6 bases between them. CDR3 DNA sequence: TGTGCCAGCTCCCCGAGCGAGCAGTACTTC. The encoded protein is CASSPSEQYF. Looking up the rest from reference TRBV18 and TRBJ2-7 gives the full variable domain: NAGVMQNPRHLVRRRGQEARLRCSPMKGHSHVYWYRQLPEEGLKFMVYLQKENIIDESGMPKERFSAEFPKEGPSILRIQQVVRGDSAAYFCASSPSEQYFGPGTRLTVT.

The V gene is TRBV4-1, the J gene TRBJ2-7, with D perhaps TRBD2 (5 bases). The CDR3 covers 15 residues. In germline, CDR1 is MGHRA, CDR2 YSYEKL. The V gene lost 0 bases and the J gene lost 5 bases, with 14 bases spanning the gap. CDR3 nucleotide sequence: TGCGCCAGCAGCCAAGAGGCGGGTTCGAGGAACGAGCAGTACTTC. Encoded protein: CASSQEAGSRNEQYF.

The chain uses TRBV5-1 and TRBJ2-5; 8 bases map to TRBD2. Trimming at V came to 5 bases and at J to 5 bases, leaving 11 bases not matched to a gene. The CDR3 contains 15 residues. CDR1 is SGHRS and CDR2 is YFSETQ in the germline V gene. In nucleotides, the CDR3 is TGCGCCAGCAGTCCCTTAGCGGGGCTCGGGGAGACCCAGTACTTC. As protein: CASSPLAGLGETQYF. Full variable domain (outside the CDR3, taken from reference TRBV5-1 and TRBJ2-5): KAGVTQTPRYLIKTRGQQVTLSCSPISGHRSVSWYQQTPGQGLQFLFEYFSETQRNKGNFPGRFSGRQFSNSRSEMNVSTLELGDSALYLCASSPLAGLGETQYFGPGTRLLVL.

The V call is TRBV18, the J call TRBJ2-5; D may be TRBD2 (7 bases). This CDR3 has 15 residues. In germline, CDR1 is KGHSH, CDR2 LQKENI. Trimming took off 2 bases at V and 5 bases at J, with 15 bases between the two ends. CDR3 in amino acids: CASSPEGGPGETQYF. DNA for the CDR3: TGTGCCAGCTCACCAGAGGGGGGGCCCGGGGAGACCCAGTACTTC.

The V call is TRBV23-1, the J call TRBJ2-6, with D perhaps TRBD2 (5 bases). TRBV23-1 is identified as an open reading frame with a role that is uncertain. Deletions cut 1 base from V and 0 bases from J, with 10 bases between. This CDR3 is built from 17 residues. CDR3 loop: CASSQYPGISGANVLTF. For the CDR3, the DNA is TGCGCCAGCAGTCAATATCCGGGAATCTCTGGGGCCAACGTCCTGACTTTC.

The chain has TRBV7-9 and TRBJ2-5; 7 bases line up with TRBD1. With 5 bases clipped from V and 5 bases from J, the junction kept 11 bases outside the gene matches. Germline V gene data show CDR1 as SEHNR and CDR2 as FQNEAQ (reference sequence). This CDR3 has 15 amino acids. The CDR3 nucleotides are TGTGCCAGCAGCCCCGGGGACAGCGCCGGGGAGACCCAGTACTTC. It codes for CASSPGDSAGETQYF. Full variable domain (missing parts from reference TRBV7-9 and TRBJ2-5): DTGVSQNPRHKITKRGQNVTFRCDPISEHNRLYWYRQTLGQGPEFLTYFQNEAQLEKSRLLSDRFSAERPKGSFSTLEIQRTEQGDSAMYLCASSPGDSAGETQYFGPGTRLLVL.

Written as DNA, the CDR3 is TGTGCCAGCAGTCAATCGACTAGCGGCTTCACAGATACGCAGTATTTT. As protein: CASSQSTSGFTDTQYF. The V and J genes are TRBV27 and TRBJ2-3; 9 bases match TRBD2. The V and J ends lost 5 bases and 2 bases, in that order; junction bases with no gene match: 8. Looked up from germline, CDR1 is MNHEY and CDR2 is SMNVEV (reference sequence). CDR3 size: 16 residues.

The J gene is TRBJ2-1, the V gene TRBV7-9, with D perhaps matching TRBD1 (5 bases). Germline values: CDR1 SEHNR, CDR2 FQNEAQ (reference sequence). CDR3 size: 14 residues. The V and J ends lost 5 bases and 4 bases respectively, with 12 bases between them. This chain's CDR3 is CASSTLGLYNEQFF. CDR3 nucleotide sequence: TGTGCCAGCAGCACATTGGGGCTTTACAATGAGCAGTTCTTC.

V usage is TRBV5-4 and J usage is TRBJ2-7, with TRBD2 matching over 9 bases. Losses at the gene ends were 5 bases for V and 3 bases for J; bases not matched to a gene: 6. This CDR3 region has 14 residues. Germline-derived CDR1 and CDR2 are SGHNT and YYREEE (reference sequence). The CDR3 is CASSSGGSIYEQYF. CDR3 nucleotides: TGTGCCAGCAGTAGCGGGGGTAGTATCTACGAGCAGTACTTC.

This clone was seen a handful of times. The CDR3 is CASSLGPVHEKLFF. CDR3 DNA: TGTGCCAGCAGCTTAGGGCCAGTACACGAAAAACTGTTTTTT. The chain links TRBV7-8 to TRBJ1-4; D gene uncertain. The length of the CDR3 is 14 residues. The germline V and J ends were trimmed by 1 base and 8 bases, with 11 bases remaining between them. CDR1 is SGHVS and CDR2 is FQNEAQ in the germline V gene.